Presented here are 18 T cell receptor beta chains from one specimen sequenced in a study of T cells after yellow fever vaccination. TCRdb reprocessed the 5' RACE reads via MiXCR and lists one record per CDR3 protein. This sample has around 600,000 distinct CDR3 sequences, with 9% to 15% found just once. The sample in question was PBMCs, obtained on the day of the yellow fever booster vaccination. These receptors originate from a man aged 25 to 45 who received the YFV17D yellow fever vaccine.

The CDR3: CATSDFSQGRETQYF. In DNA form, the CDR3 reads TGTGCCACCAGTGATTTCTCACAGGGAAGAGAGACCCAGTACTTC. The V call is TRBV24-1, the J call TRBJ2-5, with D possibly TRBD1 on 6 matching bases. This CDR3 has 15 residues. Germline CDR1 and CDR2: KGHDR and SFDVKD. V lost 1 base to trimming and J lost 4 bases, with 12 bases between them.

The table lists this clonotype with a few counts. J is TRBJ2-4 and V is TRBV10-3; 11 bases align to TRBD2. V lost 10 bases and J lost 2; bases outside the gene matches: 13. The V gene's germline CDR1 is ENHRY and CDR2 SYGVKD. This CDR3 region has 17 residues. DNA of the CDR3: TGTGCCACCCGAAAACTAGCGGGAGTTTGGACCAAAAACATTCAGTACTTC. As protein: CATRKLAGVWTKNIQYF.

The rearrangement uses TRBV20-1 and TRBJ2-2; D is unclear. Trimming stripped 6 bases from V and 8 bases from J, with 13 bases between. From germline, CDR1 is DFQATT and CDR2 SNEGSKA (reference sequence). This CDR3 spans 12 amino acids. The CDR3 is CSALTTMGELFF. The DNA for the CDR3 is TGCAGTGCACTCACCACCATGGGGGAGCTGTTTTTT.

This clonotype was counted between two and nine times. The rearrangement uses TRBV14 and TRBJ2-2; a possible D gene is TRBD2 (5 bases). The V and J ends lost 3 bases and 1 base respectively, with 9 bases between them. Germline V CDR1 and CDR2: SGHDN, FVKESK. The CDR3 spans 15 residues. The CDR3 sequence: CASSQALGNTGELFF. In nucleotides, the CDR3 is TGTGCCAGCAGCCAGGCACTAGGGAACACCGGGGAGCTGTTTTTT.

The rearrangement uses TRBV7-9 and TRBJ2-7, with 7 bases lining up with TRBD2. Looked up from germline, CDR1 is SEHNR and CDR2 is FQNEAQ (reference sequence). The CDR3 has 16 amino acids. The ends lost 5 bases at V and 0 bases at J; junction bases unmatched: 10. CDR3 sequence (DNA): TGTGCCAGCAGCCCATCCTTAGCGGGCCTCTCCTACGAGCAGTACTTC. Amino acid sequence: CASSPSLAGLSYEQYF.

This clonotype appeared a few times. This rearrangement joins TRBV3-1 to TRBJ1-1, with D tentatively TRBD1 (5 bases). Germline loops: CDR1 LGHDT, CDR2 YNNKEL (reference sequence). Trimming cost V 4 bases and J 8 bases, with 11 bases left between them. CDR3 length: 12 amino acids. The CDR3 DNA is TGTGCCAGCAGCCCCTGGAGGGGAGAAGCTTTCTTT. Protein product: CASSPWRGEAFF.

This clonotype occurred a few times. V is TRBV23-1 and J is TRBJ2-3; 7 nucleotides align to TRBD1. TRBV23-1 qualifies as an ORF whose function is uncertain. V lost 6 bases to trimming and J lost 2 bases; unmatched junction nucleotides: 14. This CDR3 comprises 17 residues. The CDR3 reads CASSIILWTGYTDTQYF. In nucleotides, the CDR3 is TGCGCCAGCAGCATCATCCTCTGGACAGGTTACACAGATACGCAGTATTTT.

The chain couples TRBV20-1 to TRBJ2-1; 10 nucleotides match TRBD2. Trimming took 6 bases from V and 9 from J; bases not matched to a gene: 11. Germline lookup yields CDR1 DFQATT and CDR2 SNEGSKA (reference sequence). CDR3 length equals 14 residues. The CDR3 spells CSAGRAGGPREQFF. The CDR3 bases are TGCAGTGCCGGTAGAGCGGGAGGGCCGCGTGAGCAGTTCTTC.

V gene TRBV7-8 combines with J gene TRBJ2-5; possible D gene TRBD2, 6 bases. The CDR3 sequence is 15 residues long. V was shortened by 3 bases and J by 3 bases, with 14 bases between the two germline ends. Germline-derived CDR1 and CDR2 are SGHVS and FQNEAQ. The CDR3: CASSLISGGEETQYF. For the CDR3, the DNA is TGTGCCAGCAGCTTGATTAGCGGAGGGGAAGAGACCCAGTACTTC.

This clonotype occurred a few times. CDR3 in amino acids: CASKPVGVTGEQFF. CDR3 nucleotide sequence: TGTGCCAGTAAGCCCGTGGGGGTTACCGGTGAGCAGTTCTTC. V is TRBV19 and J is TRBJ2-1, with D perhaps being TRBD1 or TRBD2 (5 bases each). V lost 7 bases and J lost 9, with 19 bases in between. The CDR3 extends over 14 amino acids. CDR1 is LNHDA and CDR2 is SQIVND in the germline V gene (reference sequence).

The table lists this clonotype with a few counts. The V gene is TRBV7-2, the J gene TRBJ2-7; 7 nucleotides line up with TRBD2. The CDR3 sequence is 16 residues long. V dropped 6 bases and J dropped 3; count of bases not matched to a gene: 14. From germline, CDR1 is SGHTA and CDR2 FQGNSA. CDR3 nucleotide sequence: TGTGCCAGCAGTAGGGGAGGGCAGAATGTGGGCTACGAGCAGTACTTC. Translation gives CASSRGGQNVGYEQYF.

This clonotype was recorded a few times. This chain uses TRBV30 with TRBJ2-7; D possibly uses TRBD1 or TRBD2 (5 bases each). Trimming took off 1 base at V and 3 bases at J, with 10 bases between the two ends. Germline loops: CDR1 GTSNPN, CDR2 SVGIG (reference sequence). The CDR3 totals 13 residues. This CDR3 is CAWSDGASYEQYF. The CDR3 DNA is TGTGCCTGGAGTGACGGGGCAAGCTACGAGCAGTACTTC.

This clonotype was detected a few times. J is TRBJ2-5 and V is TRBV12-3 or TRBV12-4, with 12 bases lining up with TRBD2. Trimming at V came to 5 bases and at J to 7 bases, leaving 2 bases not matched to a gene. The CDR3 consists of 13 residues. The CDR3 DNA follows: TGTGCCAGCAGTGGGGGACTAGCGGGGACCCAGTACTTC. Protein: CASSGGLAGTQYF.

This clonotype was seen more than once but under ten times. The junction and the germline gene differ at one end; a read error may be behind it. The chain couples TRBV10-3 to TRBJ1-2; 10 bases are a match to TRBD1. The CDR3 runs to 15 residues. Looked up from germline, CDR1 is ENHRY and CDR2 is SYGVKD. DNA of the CDR3: TGTGCCACGGGGGGACCAACCGGGACAGGGGATGGTTACACCTTC. Its protein product is CATGGPTGTGDGYTF.

The gene calls are TRBV5-1 and TRBJ2-2; 12 positions match TRBD1. J gave up 6 bases and V 0 bases, and 3 bases lay outside the gene matches. The CDR3 extends over 16 amino acids. The V gene's germline CDR1 is SGHRS and CDR2 YFSETQ. This CDR3 is CASSLEGTGGSGELFF. The CDR3 nucleotides are TGCGCCAGCAGCTTGGAAGGGACAGGGGGCTCCGGGGAGCTGTTTTTT.

The chain uses TRBV30 and TRBJ1-2; TRBD1 is a possible D gene (5 bases). V lost 3 bases and J lost 2, with 16 bases in between. Germline assignment: CDR1 GTSNPN and CDR2 SVGIG (reference sequence). There are 15 residues in the CDR3. The CDR3 reads CAWSTPGRTNYGYTF. In DNA form, the CDR3 reads TGTGCCTGGAGCACCCCGGGACGGACGAACTATGGCTACACCTTC.

The V call is TRBV20-1, the J call TRBJ1-6; TRBD1 matches 11 bases. The trim removed 5 bases at V and 7 bases at J, leaving 7 bases unmatched. Germline lookup yields CDR1 DFQATT and CDR2 SNEGSKA (reference sequence). The CDR3 is 15 amino acids. The CDR3: CSAPKRDRGNSPLHF. CDR3 coding DNA: TGCAGTGCTCCGAAACGGGACAGGGGGAATTCACCCCTCCACTTT.

The chain couples TRBV19 to TRBJ1-5, with a tentative D call TRBD1 (6 bases). V was cut by 4 bases and J by 5 bases, with 18 bases left in between. Germline V gene sequence: CDR1 LNHDA, CDR2 SQIVND (reference sequence). The CDR3 is 16 residues long. For the CDR3, the DNA is TGTGCCAGTAGTACCCCGTTGGGGGGGCGATATCAGCCCCAGCATTTT. Its protein product is CASSTPLGGRYQPQHF. Full variable domain (remainder filled in from reference TRBV19 and TRBJ1-5): DGGITQSPKYLFRKEGQNVTLSCEQNLNHDAMYWYRQDPGQGLRLIYYSQIVNDFQKGDIAEGYSVSREKKESFPLTVTSAQKNPTAFYLCASSTPLGGRYQPQHFGDGTRLSIL.